The 30 T cell receptor beta chains in this list originate from one sample, sequenced in a study of blood T cell repertoires in COVID-19 (dated by TCRdb to the early 2020s). Library prep was done by the immunoSEQ multiplex PCR assay. This is the immuneACCESS table as TCRdb keeps it, with only in-frame sequences that have V and J called. A part of the clones is gone; compared with another copy, unresolved V genes explain less than half, and the rest is unexplained. Across this sample there are about 110,000 clones, with around 80% seen only once. Of the sample, roughly 4% falls within the top ten clones. The sequencing input was peripheral blood. The receptors were gathered from a man between 65 and 79 years old with acute or convalescent COVID-19.

V is TRBV15 and J is TRBJ2-1; TRBD2 matches 8 bases. This CDR3 is 16 amino acids long. Losses at the gene ends were 0 bases for V and 5 bases for J; bases not matched to a gene: 6. CDR1 is LNHNV and CDR2 is YYDKDF in the germline V gene (reference sequence). CDR3 nucleotides: TGTGCCACCAGCAGAGATCTGGCGGGGGGTGACAATGAGCAGTTCTTC. As protein: CATSRDLAGGDNEQFF. Full variable domain (outside the CDR3, taken from reference TRBV15 and TRBJ2-1): DAMVIQNPRYQVTQFGKPVTLSCSQTLNHNVMYWYQQKSSQAPKLLFHYYDKDFNNEADTPDNFQSRRPNTSFCFLDIRSPGLGDTAMYLCATSRDLAGGDNEQFFGPGTRLTVL.

The gene calls are TRBV27 and TRBJ1-1; D gene unclear. Germline CDR1 is MNHEY and CDR2 is SMNVEV (reference sequence). The CDR3 contains 14 residues. The V and J ends lost 5 bases and 1 base respectively, with 11 bases between them. As DNA, the CDR3 is TGTGCCAGCAGTCCCTTAACATGGAACACTGAAGCTTTCTTT. Its translation is CASSPLTWNTEAFF.

The chain links TRBV18 to TRBJ2-2; D is unclear. The V gene's germline CDR1 is KGHSH and CDR2 LQKENI. The V gene lost 0 bases and the J gene lost 5 bases, with 4 bases spanning the gap. CDR3 size: 13 residues. The DNA for the CDR3 is TGTGCCAGCTCACCACCCCTAACCGGGGAGCTGTTTTTT. Protein product: CASSPPLTGELFF.

V is TRBV25-1 and J is TRBJ2-2; D is perhaps TRBD1 (5 bases). This CDR3 spans 15 amino acids. V lost 6 bases and J 2 bases, leaving 13 bases between the germline ends. Germline values: CDR1 MGHDK, CDR2 SYGVNS. CDR3 in amino acids: CASRRIQDNTGELFF. The DNA for the CDR3 is TGTGCCAGCAGGAGAATACAGGATAACACCGGGGAGCTGTTTTTT.

The rearrangement uses TRBV4-3 and TRBJ1-1; D unresolved. Germline V lookup: CDR1 LGHNA, CDR2 YSLEER. The CDR3 has 14 residues. The V end lost 0 bases, the J end lost 1 base, and 6 bases lay between the germline ends. The CDR3: CASSQEPGNTEAFF. CDR3 DNA sequence: TGCGCCAGCAGCCAAGAGCCAGGGAACACTGAAGCTTTCTTT.

The V gene is TRBV6-5, the J gene TRBJ1-4, with 8 nucleotides matching TRBD1. This CDR3 is built from 16 residues. V was clipped by 2 bases and J by 8 bases; unmatched bases: 10. The germline V gene encodes CDR1 MNHEY and CDR2 SVGAGI. CDR3 in DNA: TGTGCCAGCAGTTACGACAGGGGTCGCATCTCCGAAAAACTGTTTTTT. Protein: CASSYDRGRISEKLFF.

The V call is TRBV3-1 (or the pseudogene TRBV3-2), the J call TRBJ1-3; D perhaps matches TRBD1 (6 bases). The CDR3 spans 15 residues. V was shortened by 6 bases and J by 1 base, with 13 bases between the two germline ends. Germline V gene sequence: CDR1 LGHDT, CDR2 YNNKEL (reference sequence). The CDR3 nucleotides are TGTGCCAGCAGTCTAGGGGGGGCATCTGGAAACACCATATATTTT. As protein: CASSLGGASGNTIYF.

This rearrangement joins TRBV6-4 to TRBJ2-3; 9 bases match TRBD2. The CDR3 covers 15 residues. Germline-derived CDR1 and CDR2 are MRHNA and SNTAGT. V shed 5 bases and J 7 bases; nucleotides not matched to a gene: 10. CDR3: CASSTTSGPRNTQYF. CDR3 nucleotides: TGTGCCAGCAGTACGACTAGCGGACCTCGGAATACGCAGTATTTT.

This clone was found a few times. The gene calls are TRBV7-3 and TRBJ1-1, with D possibly matching TRBD1 (6 bases). Germline V gene data show CDR1 as SGHTA and CDR2 as FQGTGA. Trimming stripped 5 bases from V and 4 bases from J, with 14 bases between. The CDR3 sequence is 14 residues long. As DNA, the CDR3 is TGTGCCAGCAGCCCGGTGGGGGCTGGCACTGAAGCTTTCTTT. Encoded protein: CASSPVGAGTEAFF.

The chain links TRBV6-5 to TRBJ2-2, with TRBD1 identical over 7 bases. The J segment lost 4 bases and the V segment lost 0 bases, leaving 5 bases of the junction unmatched. The CDR3 totals 16 residues. CDR1 and CDR2 (germline): MNHEY, SVGAGI. CDR3 coding DNA: TGTGCCAGCAGTTACTCAGGGGGCGAGGGCACCGGGGAGCTGTTTTTT. Residues: CASSYSGGEGTGELFF.

The chain couples TRBV4-1 to TRBJ2-3; 8 nucleotides agree with TRBD1. CDR1 MGHRA and CDR2 YSYEKL come from the germline V gene. The V and J ends lost 3 bases and 2 bases, in that order; junction bases with no gene match: 4. The CDR3 totals 15 residues. CDR3 DNA: TGCGCCAGCAGCCACGGGACAGGATTCACAGATACGCAGTATTTT. Its protein product is CASSHGTGFTDTQYF.

The chain couples TRBV14 to TRBJ2-2, with TRBD1 as a possible D gene (5 bases). The CDR3 has 15 residues. The germline V gene has CDR1 SGHDN and CDR2 FVKESK. V was pared by 0 bases and J by 4 bases, with 9 bases between. CDR3 DNA: TGTGCCAGCAGCCAAGATACAAGGGGCACCGGGGAGCTGTTTTTT. Translated, it gives CASSQDTRGTGELFF.

The rearrangement uses TRBV9 and TRBJ2-7; D perhaps matches TRBD1 (5 bases). CDR1 is SGDLS, CDR2 YYNGEE, per germline. CDR3 length: 15 residues. V lost 0 bases to trimming and J lost 0 bases, with 10 bases between them. DNA for the CDR3: TGTGCCAGCAGCGTAGGTGGACACAGCTCCTACGAGCAGTACTTC. This sequence encodes CASSVGGHSSYEQYF.

The CDR3 sequence is CASSLGQDLTAFF. CDR3 DNA sequence: TGCGCCAGCAGTCTTGGACAGGACCTGACGGCTTTCTTT. The rearrangement joins TRBV5-1 to TRBJ1-1; 7 bases fit TRBD1. V lost 5 bases to trimming and J lost 11 bases; unmatched junction nucleotides: 12. Germline V CDR1 and CDR2: SGHRS, YFSETQ. The CDR3 runs 13 residues.

CDR3 DNA sequence: TGTGCCAGCAGCCCATCGACAGGGGGAAACTATGGCTACACCTTC. This codes for CASSPSTGGNYGYTF. The rearrangement links TRBV3-1 (or the pseudogene TRBV3-2) to TRBJ1-2; 9 nucleotides align to TRBD1. Looked up from germline, CDR1 is LGHDT and CDR2 is YNNKEL (reference sequence). The CDR3 contains 15 residues. J gave up 2 bases and V 4 bases, and 5 bases lay outside the gene matches.

This rearrangement joins TRBV6-2 or TRBV6-3 to TRBJ1-1; 7 bases fit TRBD1. V lost 2 bases and J lost 1; bases outside the gene matches: 1. The length of the CDR3 is 14 residues. Germline V CDR1 and CDR2: MNHEY, SVGEGT. As DNA, the CDR3 is TGTGCCAGCAGTTACGGGACAGCGAACACTGAAGCTTTCTTT. Translation: CASSYGTANTEAFF.

This clone was counted a few times. CDR3 in amino acids: CASKSRGEDTQYF. For the CDR3, the DNA is TGTGCCAGTAAAAGTCGGGGGGAAGATACGCAGTATTTT. This chain links TRBV19 with TRBJ2-3; 7 bases match TRBD2. CDR1 is LNHDA, CDR2 SQIVND, per germline (reference sequence). This CDR3 region has 13 residues. With V trimmed by 7 bases and J by 5 bases, 6 bases remained unmatched.

A single count supports this clone. The chain uses TRBV6-2 or TRBV6-3 and TRBJ1-5; TRBD1 matches at 7 bases. Germline assignment: CDR1 MNHEY and CDR2 SVGEGT. V lost 4 bases to trimming and J lost 5 bases; unmatched junction nucleotides: 20. CDR3 length equals 19 residues. DNA of the CDR3: TGTGCCAGCAGTTGGCCGGGAGGGACAGAGCTATTCCGCGATCAGCCCCAGCATTTT. Its protein product is CASSWPGGTELFRDQPQHF.

J is TRBJ1-1 and V is TRBV5-1; D ambiguous. The CDR3 consists of 14 residues. The V gene's germline CDR1 is SGHRS and CDR2 YFSETQ. V was shortened by 0 bases and J by 3 bases, with 9 bases between the two germline ends. The CDR3 nucleotides are TGCGCCAGCAGCTTGGGGGGAGGAGACACTGAAGCTTTCTTT. It translates to CASSLGGGDTEAFF.

The gene calls are TRBV6-1 and TRBJ1-2, with 7 bases matching TRBD1. The CDR3 loop spans 15 amino acids. Germline CDR1 and CDR2: MNHNS and SASEGT. J was trimmed by 8 bases and V by 2 bases; bases with no gene match: 11. CDR3 region: CASSEQGEVSGGYTF. The CDR3 coding sequence is TGTGCCAGCAGTGAACAGGGGGAGGTTTCGGGAGGCTACACCTTC.

The chain recombines TRBV10-3 with TRBJ1-2; possible D gene TRBD1, 6 bases. CDR3 length: 17 residues. V was pared by 0 bases and J by 1 base, with 15 bases between. Germline-derived CDR1 and CDR2 are ENHRY and SYGVKD. This CDR3 is CAISESGAGFFNYGYTF. The CDR3 DNA is TGTGCCATCAGTGAGTCGGGGGCCGGATTCTTTAACTATGGCTACACCTTC.

The chain employs TRBV18 and TRBJ1-1; 7 bases are a match to TRBD1. The V and J ends lost 3 bases and 4 bases, in that order; junction bases with no gene match: 8. The CDR3 runs to 15 residues. The V gene's germline CDR1 is KGHSH and CDR2 LQKENI. The CDR3 loop is CASSPDRVMGTEAFF. CDR3 DNA: TGTGCCAGCTCACCCGACAGGGTAATGGGCACTGAAGCTTTCTTT.

This clone was counted a single time. The rearrangement uses TRBV12-3 or TRBV12-4 and TRBJ1-1; D gene ambiguous. The CDR3 is made up of 10 amino acids. Trimming stripped 6 bases from V and 5 bases from J, with 4 bases between. The CDR3 sequence: CASRRTEAFF. The CDR3 bases are TGTGCCAGCAGGAGGACTGAAGCTTTCTTT.

This chain uses TRBV6-5 with TRBJ1-2; 7 positions match TRBD1. The ends lost 0 bases at V and 2 bases at J; junction bases unmatched: 6. The CDR3 loop spans 16 amino acids. The germline V gene encodes CDR1 MNHEY and CDR2 SVGAGI. DNA for the CDR3: TGTGCCAGCAGTTACTCGGGGGGACAGAAGAACTATGGCTACACCTTC. Protein: CASSYSGGQKNYGYTF.

This clone was counted a few times. V is TRBV11-2 and J is TRBJ2-5; 8 bases match TRBD1. Germline V gives CDR1 SGHAT, CDR2 FQNNGV. V lost 1 base, J lost 5 bases, and 9 bases stayed unmatched. The CDR3 runs to 16 residues. CDR3 nucleotides: TGTGCCAGCAGCTTAGGAGAACATACAGGGGGGGAGACCCAGTACTTC. It translates to CASSLGEHTGGETQYF.

Here the CDR3 reads CASSPGTSGVGETQYF. The CDR3 DNA reads as TGTGCCAGCAGCCCCGGGACTAGCGGGGTCGGAGAGACCCAGTACTTC. The J gene is TRBJ2-5, the V gene TRBV11-3; TRBD2 agrees at 13 bases. The germline V gene has CDR1 SGHNT and CDR2 YENEEA. The CDR3 totals 16 residues. Trimming removed 5 bases from V and 4 bases from J; junction bases left unmatched: 7.

The J gene is TRBJ2-3, the V gene TRBV25-1; tentatively, D is TRBD2 (5 bases). CDR3 size: 16 residues. The V end lost 3 bases, the J end lost 1 base, and 14 bases lay between the germline ends. Germline V gives CDR1 MGHDK, CDR2 SYGVNS. The CDR3, as DNA: TGTGCCAGCAGTGAGCCCCGAGGGCTGGGCACAGATACGCAGTATTTT. Amino acid sequence: CASSEPRGLGTDTQYF. The full variable domain, in which reference TRBV25-1 and TRBJ2-3 provide the parts outside the CDR3, is EADIYQTPRYLVIGTGKKITLECSQTMGHDKMYWYQQDPGMELHLIHYSYGVNSTEKGDLSSESTVSRIRTEHFPLTLESARPSHTSQYLCASSEPRGLGTDTQYFGPGTRLTVL.

This chain uses TRBV18 with TRBJ2-7, with D possibly being TRBD1 (5 bases). V lost 4 bases and J 2 bases, leaving 9 bases between the germline ends. Germline V gene lookup returns CDR1 KGHSH and CDR2 LQKENI. CDR3 length equals 13 residues. CDR3 bases: TGTGCCAGCTCACTCCCAGGGACCTACGAGCAGTACTTC. Translation gives CASSLPGTYEQYF.

The rearrangement uses TRBV24-1 and TRBJ1-2; D remains unclear. Germline values: CDR1 KGHDR, CDR2 SFDVKD. The V end lost 4 bases, the J end lost 6 bases, and 5 bases lay between the germline ends. The length of the CDR3 is 11 residues. For the CDR3, the DNA is TGTGCCACCAGTGACGGAGATGGCTACACCTTC. Translated, it gives CATSDGDGYTF.

The CDR3 region is CASSLTQRGVTGELFF. CDR3 coding DNA: TGTGCCAGCAGCTTAACCCAGCGGGGGGTTACCGGGGAGCTGTTTTTT. V usage is TRBV7-8 and J usage is TRBJ2-2; 9 bases line up with TRBD2. The CDR3 has 16 amino acids. Germline V gene lookup returns CDR1 SGHVS and CDR2 FQNEAQ. V dropped 2 bases and J dropped 5; count of bases not matched to a gene: 6.